The rows below give T cell receptor beta chains drawn from one sample of a study of T-cell memory formation after mild COVID-19. In TCRdb, the 5' RACE reads were re-called with MiXCR into one record per CDR3 protein. The sample includes roughly 120,000 distinct CDR3 sequences, about 24% of them seen just once. Sequencing was carried out using PBMCs or a T cell subset sorted from them (not recorded which). These receptors came from a man aged 18 to 30 who had mild COVID-19 (a few samples of this study predate the infection). Cell type and time point are not known. Each CDR3 is given with its conserved first and last residue. The D gene is left open where the match is weak. Size is stated for part of the rows, as once, few or many counts, or as a class when the clone is expanded.

D gene: .
J gene: TRBJ1-6
clone size: .
V gene: TRBV5-6
CDR3 DNA: TGTGCCAGCAGCTTGGACGGGTTCTATAATTCACCCCTCCACTTT
CDR3 protein: CASSLDGFYNSPLHF

D gene: .
J gene: TRBJ1-5
clone size: .
V gene: TRBV5-1
CDR3 DNA: TGCGCCAGCAGCTTGGGAGGGTCCGGTCCCCAGCATTTT
CDR3 protein: CASSLGGSGPQHF

D gene: TRBD2
J gene: TRBJ2-5
clone size: .
V gene: TRBV7-8
CDR3 DNA: TGTGCCAGCAGCCAAACCGGGACTAGCGGAGAGACCCAGTACTTC
CDR3 protein: CASSQTGTSGETQYF

D gene: TRBD1
J gene: TRBJ2-7
clone size: few
V gene: TRBV4-3
CDR3 DNA: TGCGCCAGCAGCCGGGGGACAGGGACCGAGCAGTACTTC
CDR3 protein: CASSRGTGTEQYF

D gene: TRBD1
J gene: TRBJ1-5
clone size: .
V gene: TRBV7-9
CDR3 DNA: TGTGCCAGCAGCTCGACAGGGCAACAGCCCCAGCATTTT
CDR3 protein: CASSSTGQQPQHF

D gene: TRBD1
J gene: TRBJ1-2
clone size: .
V gene: TRBV7-9
CDR3 DNA: TGTGCCAGCAGCTTAGTGGGACAGGATAGAGGAGGCTACACCTTC
CDR3 protein: CASSLVGQDRGGYTF

D gene: .
J gene: TRBJ1-4
clone size: .
V gene: TRBV4-3
CDR3 DNA: TGCGCCAGCAGCCAAGAAGTGGACGGGGGGGAAAAACTGTTTTTT
CDR3 protein: CASSQEVDGGEKLFF

D gene: TRBD2
J gene: TRBJ2-3
clone size: many
V gene: TRBV4-3
CDR3 DNA: TGCGCCAGCAGCCAAGATATCCTAGCGGGGGGATACACAGATACGCAGTATTTT
CDR3 protein: CASSQDILAGGYTDTQYF

D gene: .
J gene: TRBJ1-5
clone size: few
V gene: TRBV11-2
CDR3 DNA: TGTGCCAGCAGCTTAGGCACCACAGGGCCCCATCAGCCCCAGCATTTT
CDR3 protein: CASSLGTTGPHQPQHF

D gene: .
J gene: TRBJ1-2
clone size: .
V gene: TRBV6-5
CDR3 DNA: TGTGCCAGCAGTTACGGGGAGGCAGCTAACTATGGCTACACCTTC
CDR3 protein: CASSYGEAANYGYTF

D gene: .
J gene: TRBJ2-1
clone size: once
V gene: TRBV10-2
CDR3 DNA: TGCGCCAGCGAGTGGAACGGGGCTGAGCAGTTCTTC
CDR3 protein: CASEWNGAEQFF

D gene: TRBD2
J gene: TRBJ2-1
clone size: few
V gene: TRBV4-1
CDR3 DNA: TGCGCCAGCAGCCAACTACTAGCGGGGACCGCTGCCTACAATGAGCAGTTCTTC
CDR3 protein: CASSQLLAGTAAYNEQFF

D gene: .
J gene: TRBJ2-1
clone size: .
V gene: TRBV11-2
CDR3 DNA: TGTGCCAGCAGCGCACGGTCCCACAATGAGCAGTTCTTC
CDR3 protein: CASSARSHNEQFF

D gene: .
J gene: TRBJ2-5
clone size: few
V gene: TRBV14
CDR3 DNA: TGTGCCAGCAGCCGACCACTAGCAGCAGAGACCCAGTACTTC
CDR3 protein: CASSRPLAAETQYF

D gene: .
J gene: TRBJ2-1
clone size: many
V gene: TRBV15
CDR3 DNA: TGTGCCACCAACCAACAGGGATCCTACAATGAGCAGTTCTTC
CDR3 protein: CATNQQGSYNEQFF

D gene: .
J gene: TRBJ2-5
clone size: .
V gene: TRBV27
CDR3 DNA: TGTGCCAGCAGTTACCAAGAGACCCAGTACTTC
CDR3 protein: CASSYQETQYF

D gene: .
J gene: TRBJ2-7
clone size: .
V gene: TRBV9
CDR3 DNA: TGTGCCAGCAGCCCCGACGGGCAGGCCCCCTACGAGCAGTACTTC
CDR3 protein: CASSPDGQAPYEQYF